This T cell receptor (beta chain) was recorded in a study of CD8 T cells in Susac syndrome. Germline CDR1 reads DFQATT; CDR2 reads SNEGSKA (reference sequence). The ends were cut back, 5 bases at V and 2 bases at J, with 14 bases in the middle. The CDR3 extends over 14 amino acids. Reverse transcription used about 0.45 to 1 ug RNA and random hexamers. Multiplex PCR with immunoSEQ amplified the TCR beta CDR3 across 54 Vbeta and 13 Jbeta. TCRdb reanalysed the immunoSEQ multiplex PCR reads using MiXCR and keeps one entry per CDR3 protein. The sample has 350,000 to 550,000 distinct CDR3 sequences, more than 80% seen once. TCR beta was sequenced from blood CD8+ and CD4+ T cells. TEMRA cells were enriched by FACS, while CD8+ and CD4+ T cells were obtained through a negative isolation that was performed magnetically.

Material: CD8+ T cells from PBMCs. This clonotype was sampled from a human donor with multiple sclerosis. The V gene is TRBV20-1, the J gene TRBJ2-3, with D perhaps TRBD1 (6 bases). This CDR3 reads CSAQQGWVTDTQYF. CDR3 in DNA: TGCAGTGCTCAACAGGGTTGGGTCACAGATACGCAGTATTTT.